A single sample gave rise to the 25 T cell receptor beta chains below, sequenced in a study of blood T cell repertoires in COVID-19. Data came from immunoSEQ multiplex PCR; TCRdb stores just in-frame clones and leaves some out. The data show 350,000 or so clones, roughly 86% seen once. Material for sequencing was peripheral blood. The receptors derive from a woman aged 30 to 39 with COVID-19, enrolled during active disease.

The chain uses TRBV27 and TRBJ2-7; TRBD2 agrees at 14 bases. J lost 5 bases, V lost 5 bases, and 8 bases had no gene match. Germline CDR1 and CDR2: MNHEY and SMNVEV (reference sequence). This CDR3 has 16 amino acids. The CDR3 reads CASSPGTSGSLDEQYF. CDR3 in DNA: TGTGCCAGCAGTCCTGGGACTAGCGGGAGTCTGGACGAGCAGTACTTC.

The chain is built from TRBV6-6 and TRBJ2-1; 9 nucleotides match TRBD2. The CDR3 extends over 13 amino acids. V trimming: 5 bases; J trimming: 9 bases; junction bases outside the gene matches: 5. Germline V gene data show CDR1 as MNHNY and CDR2 as SVGAGI (reference sequence). DNA for the CDR3: TGTGCCAGCAGTGGGACTAGCAACCGTGAGCAGTTCTTC. It specifies CASSGTSNREQFF.

The V gene is TRBV9, the J gene TRBJ2-1; D not certain. The CDR3 totals 13 residues. Germline CDR1 reads SGDLS; CDR2 reads YYNGEE. V lost 3 bases and J 6 bases, leaving 10 bases between the germline ends. CDR3 amino acids: CASSATAGNEQFF. CDR3 nucleotides: TGTGCCAGCAGCGCAACCGCAGGCAATGAGCAGTTCTTC.

This sequence joins TRBV30 and TRBJ1-2; 8 nucleotides agree with TRBD1. The CDR3 contains 15 residues. The V gene end was trimmed by 2 bases and the J gene end by 4 bases; junction bases not matched to a gene: 9. Germline V gene sequence: CDR1 GTSNPN, CDR2 SVGIG (reference sequence). The CDR3, as DNA: TGTGCCTGGAGTCCAAGGACAGGGAGTAGCTATGGCTACACCTTC. This translates into CAWSPRTGSSYGYTF. Full variable domain (rest looked up from reference TRBV30 and TRBJ1-2): SQTIHQWPATLVQPVGSPLSLECTVEGTSNPNLYWYRQAAGRGLQLLFYSVGIGQISSEVPQNLSASRPQDRQFILSSKKLLLSDSGFYLCAWSPRTGSSYGYTFGSGTRLTVV.

This sequence joins TRBV5-6 and TRBJ1-2; no clear D. Trimming pared 1 base from V and 2 bases from J, leaving 18 bases between. CDR1 and CDR2 from the germline V gene are SGHDT and YYEEEE. The CDR3 has 17 residues. Written as DNA, the CDR3 is TGTGCCAGCAGCTTGTTTGGTCCTGGACTCGCAAACTATGGCTACACCTTC. Encoded protein: CASSLFGPGLANYGYTF. Supplemented by reference TRBV5-6 and TRBJ1-2, the full variable domain reads DAGVTQSPTHLIKTRGQQVTLRCSPKSGHDTVSWYQQALGQGPQFIFQYYEEEERQRGNFPDRFSGHQFPNYSSELNVNALLLGDSALYLCASSLFGPGLANYGYTFGSGTRLTVV.

The sample holds a few counts of this clone. The chain combines TRBV28 with TRBJ2-4, with TRBD1 matching 9 bases. Trimming removed 3 bases from V and 9 bases from J; junction bases left unmatched: 6. Per germline, CDR1 MDHEN and CDR2 SYDVKM. The CDR3 sequence is 14 residues long. The CDR3 sequence is CASSFRTGVAIQYF. CDR3 nucleotides: TGTGCCAGCAGTTTCCGGACAGGGGTGGCCATTCAGTACTTC.

V gene TRBV24-1 combines with J gene TRBJ2-1, with 8 bases identical to TRBD2. V was pared by 4 bases and J by 0 bases, with 4 bases of the junction left unmatched. The CDR3 is 16 residues long. Germline V gene sequence: CDR1 KGHDR, CDR2 SFDVKD. This CDR3 reads CATSEKLAASYNEQFF. The CDR3 DNA reads TGTGCCACCAGTGAAAAACTAGCGGCCTCCTACAATGAGCAGTTCTTC.

CDR3: CATKGLVNQPQHF. The CDR3 DNA reads TGTGCCACCAAGGGGTTGGTCAATCAGCCCCAGCATTTT. The chain couples TRBV6-5 to TRBJ1-5; D perhaps matches TRBD1 (5 bases). Germline values: CDR1 MNHEY, CDR2 SVGAGI. The CDR3 sequence is 13 residues long. The V gene lost 10 bases and the J gene lost 3 bases, with 13 bases spanning the gap.

To note about this clone: The sample holds other DNA sequences that translate to the same CDR3. The V call is TRBV7-2, the J call TRBJ2-1; no definite D call. CDR1 SGHTA and CDR2 FQGNSA come from the germline V gene. This CDR3 region has 13 residues. V lost 0 bases and J lost 4, with 4 bases in between. The CDR3 DNA reads TGTGCCAGCAGCTTAGCGAGGTACAATGAGCAGTTCTTC. The encoded protein is CASSLARYNEQFF.

This clone was observed a single time. This chain joins TRBV6-5 and TRBJ2-3, with 12 bases fitting TRBD1. V shed 4 bases and J 0 bases; nucleotides not matched to a gene: 2. CDR1 is MNHEY, CDR2 SVGAGI, per germline. This CDR3 is 16 amino acids long. CDR3 loop: CASSWGQGASTDTQYF. CDR3 nucleotides: TGTGCCAGCAGTTGGGGACAGGGGGCGAGCACAGATACGCAGTATTTT.

Many counts were recorded for this clone. This chain's CDR3 is CASSQAPGGNSPLHF. CDR3 in DNA: TGTGCCAGCAGCCAAGCCCCAGGGGGAAATTCACCCCTCCACTTT. The gene calls are TRBV3-1 (or the pseudogene TRBV3-2) and TRBJ1-6; the match to TRBD1 covers 7 bases. CDR1 and CDR2 (germline): LGHDT, YNNKEL (reference sequence). J gave up 7 bases and V 1 base, and 4 bases lay outside the gene matches. The CDR3 runs 15 residues.

The CDR3 spells CASSSGQGYEQYF. The CDR3 DNA follows: TGCGCCAGCAGCTCCGGACAGGGATACGAGCAGTACTTC. This chain joins TRBV4-1 and TRBJ2-7; 8 bases agree with TRBD1. This CDR3 has 13 residues. J gave up 4 bases and V 5 bases, and 4 bases lay outside the gene matches. Per the germline V gene, CDR1 is MGHRA and CDR2 is YSYEKL.

This clone was picked up one time. The chain recombines TRBV5-5 with TRBJ1-2; 11 bases agree with TRBD1. With V trimmed by 4 bases and J by 4 bases, 0 bases remained unmatched. Germline lookup yields CDR1 SGHKS and CDR2 YYEKEE (reference sequence). There are 13 residues in the CDR3. The CDR3 DNA sequence: TGTGCCAGCAGCGGGACAGGGGGCTATGGCTACACCTTC. Translating it yields CASSGTGGYGYTF.

This chain links TRBV28 with TRBJ1-1; unclear D gene. The V gene's germline CDR1 is MDHEN and CDR2 SYDVKM. The V and J ends lost 5 bases and 2 bases respectively, with 9 bases between them. The CDR3 has 13 amino acids. The CDR3 region is CASSPPSNTEAFF. The CDR3 coding sequence is TGTGCCAGCAGTCCCCCATCCAACACTGAAGCTTTCTTT.

The chain's CDR3 is CASSQEAGTEAFF. The CDR3 DNA reads as TGTGCCAGCAGCCAAGAGGCGGGAACTGAAGCTTTCTTT. V and J are TRBV14 and TRBJ1-1; D not resolved. Germline CDR1 SGHDN, CDR2 FVKESK. V dropped 0 bases and J dropped 5 bases, with 7 bases sitting between them. The CDR3 consists of 13 residues.

The chain joins TRBV5-5 to TRBJ2-2; no clear D gene. Deletions cut 3 bases from V and 7 bases from J, with 10 bases between. This CDR3 is 13 amino acids long. Germline V gene data show CDR1 as SGHKS and CDR2 as YYEKEE (reference sequence). CDR3 region: CASSSVVGGELFF. The CDR3 DNA is TGTGCCAGCAGCTCGGTGGTTGGCGGGGAGCTGTTTTTT.

This clone has only one observation. The V and J genes are TRBV11-2 and TRBJ2-3; D might be TRBD2 (6 bases). Germline V gives CDR1 SGHAT, CDR2 FQNNGV. The CDR3 totals 16 residues. The V and J ends lost 10 bases and 0 bases respectively, with 20 bases between them. CDR3 sequence reads: CATKEPAGSSTDTQYF. The DNA of the CDR3 is TGTGCCACTAAAGAGCCCGCCGGGAGTAGCACAGATACGCAGTATTTT.

The chain carries TRBV2 and TRBJ2-7; D is perhaps TRBD1 (6 bases). The V gene's germline CDR1 is SNHLY and CDR2 FYNNEI. Deletions cut 7 bases from V and 7 bases from J, with 17 bases between. CDR3 length: 13 residues. The chain's CDR3 is CASTPTYDREQYF. The DNA of the CDR3 is TGTGCCAGCACACCTACCTATGACAGGGAGCAGTACTTC. The variable domain in full, with the rest retrieved from reference TRBV2 and TRBJ2-7, is EPEVTQTPSHQVTQMGQEVILRCVPISNHLYFYWYRQILGQKVEFLVSFYNNEISEKSEIFDDQFSVERPDGSNFTLKIRSTKLEDSAMYFCASTPTYDREQYFGPGTRLTVT.

DNA for the CDR3: TGCAGTGCTAGTGCAGGCAGGGACACTGAAGCTTTCTTT. This sequence encodes CSASAGRDTEAFF. The J gene is TRBJ1-1, the V gene TRBV20-1; weak D call: TRBD1 (5 bases). Germline-derived CDR1 and CDR2 are DFQATT and SNEGSKA (reference sequence). Trimming took off 3 bases at V and 3 bases at J, with 11 bases between the two ends. The CDR3 totals 13 residues.

The V call is TRBV27, the J call TRBJ2-7; 11 bases align to TRBD2. Losses at the gene ends were 8 bases for V and 0 bases for J; bases not matched to a gene: 3. The germline CDR1 and CDR2 sequences are MNHEY and SMNVEV (reference sequence). This CDR3 spans 14 amino acids. The CDR3 DNA reads TGTGCCAGCCGACTAGCGGGATCCTCCTACGAGCAGTACTTC. As protein: CASRLAGSSYEQYF.

The sample holds one count of this clone. CDR3 in amino acids: CASSPLAGVPYEQYF. CDR3 nucleotides: TGTGCCAGCAGCCCCCTAGCGGGAGTACCCTACGAGCAGTACTTC. The chain employs TRBV7-9 and TRBJ2-7; 10 nucleotides agree with TRBD2. The CDR3 length is 15 residues. V dropped 5 bases and J dropped 2; count of bases not matched to a gene: 6. Germline V lookup: CDR1 SEHNR, CDR2 FQNEAQ (reference sequence).

CDR3 sequence: CASSAIGADNEQFF. The CDR3 DNA reads as TGTGCCAGCAGTGCGATCGGAGCTGACAATGAGCAGTTCTTC. The chain carries TRBV6-4 and TRBJ2-1, with unresolved D. V was clipped by 4 bases and J by 5 bases, with 12 bases between them. This CDR3 is built from 14 residues. CDR1 and CDR2 (germline): MRHNA, SNTAGT.

V is TRBV2 and J is TRBJ2-1, with D perhaps matching TRBD2 (6 bases). The CDR3 sequence is 12 residues long. The germline V gene encodes CDR1 SNHLY and CDR2 FYNNEI. The V end was cut by 4 bases, the J end by 7 bases, with 8 bases between. In nucleotides, the CDR3 is TGTGCCAGCAGTGTCGCGGGGAATGAGCAGTTCTTC. Its protein is CASSVAGNEQFF.

The V call is TRBV18, the J call TRBJ2-3, with 8 bases fitting TRBD2. Germline trimming cut 0 bases from V and 4 bases from J; bases unmatched to any gene: 9. Germline loops: CDR1 KGHSH, CDR2 LQKENI. This CDR3 has 17 residues. The CDR3: CASSPPTGGPRADTQYF. In nucleotides, the CDR3 is TGTGCCAGCTCACCACCAACGGGAGGGCCGAGGGCAGATACGCAGTATTTT.

Comment on this clone: The germline gene is not matched at one end of the junction; a read error may be the cause. The J gene is TRBJ2-3, the V gene TRBV7-3; 7 bases fit TRBD2. This CDR3 is 13 amino acids long. Per the germline V gene, CDR1 is SGHTA and CDR2 is FQGTGA. The DNA for the CDR3 is TGTGCCAGCAGCGTAACGGGGGGAGATACGCAGTATTTT. It codes for CASSVTGGDTQYF.